Below, one T cell receptor (beta chain) is given with its context. The CDR3 covers 15 residues. Germline-derived CDR1 and CDR2 are LNHDA and SQIVND (reference sequence). V lost 2 bases to trimming and J lost 5 bases, with 13 bases between them. The data were taken from a study of T cell changes during pregnancy in multiple sclerosis. Using immunoSEQ multiplex PCR, the repertoire was profiled, and TCRdb retains in-frame clones only, with some absent. Here the sample spans about 75,000 clones, around 90% being singletons. The source of this sequence is a female donor with multiple sclerosis, enrolled in a pregnancy study. Sequenced here: CD4+ T cells from peripheral blood mononuclear cells, sampled before pregnancy. This rearrangement joins TRBV19 to TRBJ2-1; no reliable D call. Written as DNA, the CDR3 is TGTGCCAGTAGTATAATCTCGGCGGTCGACAATGAGCAGTTCTTC. It codes for CASSIISAVDNEQFF. Complete variable domain (other parts from reference TRBV19 and TRBJ2-1): DGGITQSPKYLFRKEGQNVTLSCEQNLNHDAMYWYRQDPGQGLRLIYYSQIVNDFQKGDIAEGYSVSREKKESFPLTVTSAQKNPTAFYLCASSIISAVDNEQFFGPGTRLTVL.